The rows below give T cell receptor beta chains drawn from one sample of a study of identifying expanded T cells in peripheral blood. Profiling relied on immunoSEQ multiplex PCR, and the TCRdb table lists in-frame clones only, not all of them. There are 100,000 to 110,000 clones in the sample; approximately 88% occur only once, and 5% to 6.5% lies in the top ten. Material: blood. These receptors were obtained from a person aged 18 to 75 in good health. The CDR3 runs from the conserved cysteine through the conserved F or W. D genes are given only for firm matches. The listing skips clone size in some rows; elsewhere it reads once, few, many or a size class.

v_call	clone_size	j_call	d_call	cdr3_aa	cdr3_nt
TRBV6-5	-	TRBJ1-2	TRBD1	CASSFGQVGTRGYTF	TGTGCCAGCAGTTTTGGACAGGTCGGGACTCGGGGCTACACCTTC
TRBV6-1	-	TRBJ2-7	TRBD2	CASSEISRVAGRASYEQYF	TGTGCCAGCAGTGAAATCAGCCGGGTTGCGGGGAGGGCCTCCTACGAGCAGTACTTC
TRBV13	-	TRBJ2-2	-	CASSSRADANTGELFF	TGTGCCAGCAGCTCAAGGGCCGACGCGAACACCGGGGAGCTGTTTTTT
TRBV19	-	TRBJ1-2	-	CASSKPDRAYGYTF	TGTGCCAGTAGTAAACCAGACAGAGCCTATGGCTACACCTTC
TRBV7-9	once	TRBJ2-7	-	CASSRDSSYEQYF	TGTGCCAGCAGCCGCGACTCCTCCTACGAGCAGTACTTC
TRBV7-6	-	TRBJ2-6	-	CASSLGPAGGANVLTF	TGTGCCAGCAGCTTGGGGCCCGCTGGCGGGGCCAACGTCCTGACTTTC
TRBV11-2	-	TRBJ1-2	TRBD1	CASSAGQALNYGYTF	TGTGCCAGCAGCGCTGGACAGGCTTTAAACTATGGCTACACCTTC
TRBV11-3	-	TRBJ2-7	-	CASGSGLPYEQYF	TGTGCCAGCGGATCCGGGCTACCCTACGAGCAGTACTTC
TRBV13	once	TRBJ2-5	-	CASSLSRTQETQYF	TGTGCCAGCAGCTTGAGCCGGACCCAAGAGACCCAGTACTTC
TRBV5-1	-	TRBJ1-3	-	CASSFDRRSGNTIYF	TGCGCCAGCAGCTTCGACAGACGCTCTGGAAACACCATATATTTT
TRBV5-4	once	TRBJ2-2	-	CASSLGPNTGELFF	TGTGCCAGCAGCTTGGGACCGAACACCGGGGAGCTGTTTTTT
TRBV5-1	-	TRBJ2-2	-	CASSLDRNTGELFF	TGCGCCAGCAGCTTGGACAGGAACACCGGGGAGCTGTTTTTT
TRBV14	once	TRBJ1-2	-	CASSQGRTSNYGYTF	TGTGCCAGCAGCCAAGGTCGCACCTCTAACTATGGCTACACCTTC
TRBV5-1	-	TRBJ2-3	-	CASSLFDPRTDTQYF	TGCGCCAGCAGCTTATTCGATCCCCGCACAGATACGCAGTATTTT
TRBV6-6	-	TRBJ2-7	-	CASSYGAESYEQYF	TGTGCCAGCAGTTACGGGGCAGAATCCTACGAGCAGTACTTC
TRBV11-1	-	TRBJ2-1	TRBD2	CASSRTSGGLNNEQFF	TGTGCCAGCAGCCGGACTAGCGGGGGCCTAAACAATGAGCAGTTCTTC
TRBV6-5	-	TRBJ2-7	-	CASSYSGLPPTYEQYF	TGTGCCAGCAGTTACTCTGGCTTACCACCTACTTACGAGCAGTACTTC
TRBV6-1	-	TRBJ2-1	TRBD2	CASSEGTSAYNEQFF	TGTGCCAGCAGCGAAGGGACTAGCGCCTACAATGAGCAGTTCTTC
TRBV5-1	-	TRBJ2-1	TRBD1	CASSLVQGARNEQFF	TGCGCCAGCAGCTTGGTCCAGGGGGCGCGCAATGAGCAGTTCTTC
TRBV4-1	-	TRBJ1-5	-	CASSQGRARVGSNQPQHF	TGCGCCAGCAGCCAAGGGAGGGCCCGGGTTGGGAGCAATCAGCCCCAGCATTTT
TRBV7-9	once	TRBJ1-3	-	CASSLQGSSGNTIYF	TGTGCCAGCAGCTTACAGGGGAGCTCTGGAAACACCATATATTTT
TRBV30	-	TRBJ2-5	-	CAWRVNQETQYF	TGTGCCTGGAGGGTGAACCAAGAGACCCAGTACTTC